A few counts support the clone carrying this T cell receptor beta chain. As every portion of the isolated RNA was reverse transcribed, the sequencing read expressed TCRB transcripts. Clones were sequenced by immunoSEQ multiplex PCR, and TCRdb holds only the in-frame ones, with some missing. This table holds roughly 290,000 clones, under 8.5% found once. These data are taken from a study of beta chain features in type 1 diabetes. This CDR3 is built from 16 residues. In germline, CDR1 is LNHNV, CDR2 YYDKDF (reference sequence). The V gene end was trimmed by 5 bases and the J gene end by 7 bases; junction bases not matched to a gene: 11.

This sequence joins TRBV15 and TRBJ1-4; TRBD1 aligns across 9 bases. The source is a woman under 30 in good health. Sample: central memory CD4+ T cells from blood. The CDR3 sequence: CATSSRETGGTEKLFF. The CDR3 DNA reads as TGTGCCACCAGCTCCCGGGAAACAGGGGGCACTGAAAAACTGTTTTTT.